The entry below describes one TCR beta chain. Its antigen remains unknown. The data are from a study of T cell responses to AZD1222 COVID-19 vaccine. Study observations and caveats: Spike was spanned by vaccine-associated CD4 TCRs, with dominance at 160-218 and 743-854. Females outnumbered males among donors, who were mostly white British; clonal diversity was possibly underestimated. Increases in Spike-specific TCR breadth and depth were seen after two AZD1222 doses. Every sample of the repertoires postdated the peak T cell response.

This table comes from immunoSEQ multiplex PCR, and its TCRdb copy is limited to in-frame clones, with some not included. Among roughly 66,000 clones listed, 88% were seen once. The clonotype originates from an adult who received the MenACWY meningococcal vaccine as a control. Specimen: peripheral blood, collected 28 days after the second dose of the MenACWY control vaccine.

The CDR3 loop is CAWSGLGGETDTQYF. CDR3 in DNA: TGTGCCTGGAGTGGCCTGGGGGGGGAAACAGATACGCAGTATTTT. The chain recombines TRBV30 with TRBJ2-3; 7 bases agree with TRBD2. This CDR3 is built from 15 residues. Germline V gives CDR1 GTSNPN, CDR2 SVGIG (reference sequence). V lost 1 base, J lost 3 bases, and 7 bases stayed unmatched.